Described below is a single TCR beta chain sequence and its context. This sample stems from a study of blood T cell repertoires in COVID-19. The overall study: Acute and convalescent COVID-19 specimens originated in the United States, Italy and Spain.

Clones were read by immunoSEQ multiplex PCR, and TCRdb kept only the in-frame ones, dropping some. The repertoire holds about 95,000 clones, with less than 85% as singletons. The germline V gene encodes CDR1 PRHDT and CDR2 FYEKMQ (reference sequence). The CDR3 is made up of 16 amino acids. Between the trimmed V and J ends, which lost 5 bases and 2 bases, there was a span of 19 bases. This rearrangement joins TRBV13 to TRBJ2-7, with D perhaps matching TRBD2 (6 bases). This clonotype was obtained from a human donor in a cohort sampled during active COVID-19. Sequenced input: peripheral blood. CDR3 sequence (DNA): TGTGCCAGCAGCCCTCTAGGGCGGGGAGTTACCTACGAGCAGTACTTC. This encodes CASSPLGRGVTYEQYF.